A single sample is the source of the 27 T cell receptor beta chains below, sequenced in a study of blood T cell repertoires in COVID-19. Clones were read by immunoSEQ multiplex PCR, and TCRdb kept only the in-frame ones, dropping some. This table has approximately 300,000 clones, approximately 90% appearing once. Sequencing used peripheral blood. Source of these receptors: a woman in her thirties or forties with acute or convalescent COVID-19.

V and J are TRBV13 and TRBJ2-3; TRBD2 matches at 14 bases. Trimming at V came to 5 bases and at J to 9 bases, leaving 10 bases not matched to a gene. Germline V lookup: CDR1 PRHDT, CDR2 FYEKMQ (reference sequence). CDR3 size: 16 residues. This CDR3 is CASSPRTSGGTGTQYF. The CDR3 DNA is TGTGCCAGCAGCCCCAGGACTAGCGGGGGGACGGGGACGCAGTATTTT.

This rearrangement joins TRBV12-3 or TRBV12-4 to TRBJ1-1; D gene unclear. CDR3 length: 13 residues. Trimming took 6 bases from V and 11 from J, leaving 19 bases between them. The CDR3 DNA is TGTGCCAGCAGCCTTCGGAGGGTTGTGAATGCTTTCTTT. Translated: CASSLRRVVNAFF.

The V gene is TRBV7-8, the J gene TRBJ1-5; D uncertain. The CDR3 is 15 residues long. Trimming left V 5 bases short and J 4 bases short, with 15 bases between. Germline-derived CDR1 and CDR2 are SGHVS and FQNEAQ. The CDR3 DNA sequence: TGTGCCAGCAGCGGATCCTCGGGAGGGAATCAGCCCCAGCATTTT. It translates to CASSGSSGGNQPQHF.

This clone showed up just once. V gene TRBV7-2 combines with J gene TRBJ2-5; 7 bases are a match to TRBD2. The CDR3 totals 15 residues. V shed 5 bases and J 2 bases; nucleotides not matched to a gene: 8. Germline assignment: CDR1 SGHTA and CDR2 FQGNSA. CDR3 coding DNA: TGTGCCAGCAGCCGCGCCGGGACTACACAAGAGACCCAGTACTTC. Protein product: CASSRAGTTQETQYF.

The V gene is TRBV6-4, the J gene TRBJ2-1, with 9 nucleotides matching TRBD1. With V trimmed by 4 bases and J by 6 bases, 7 bases remained unmatched. Germline values: CDR1 MRHNA, CDR2 SNTAGT. The CDR3 has 15 residues. CDR3 DNA: TGTGCCAGCAGTGCACAGGGGGCATCCGGCAATGAGCAGTTCTTC. The encoded protein is CASSAQGASGNEQFF.

V gene TRBV2 combines with J gene TRBJ2-7, with no clear D. The CDR3 consists of 13 residues. Germline-derived CDR1 and CDR2 are SNHLY and FYNNEI. Trimming took 8 bases from V and 3 from J, leaving 14 bases between them. CDR3 coding DNA: TGTGCCAGCTATAAACCCCGCTACTACGAGCAGTACGTC. Translation gives CASYKPRYYEQYV.

The rearrangement uses TRBV15 and TRBJ1-1; tentative D call: TRBD1 (6 bases). The germline V gene has CDR1 LNHNV and CDR2 YYDKDF (reference sequence). This CDR3 spans 16 amino acids. With 0 bases removed from V and 6 bases from J, the gap between germline ends came to 17 bases. CDR3: CATSRDQGYGRAEAFF. CDR3 bases: TGTGCCACCAGCAGAGATCAGGGGTATGGTAGGGCTGAAGCTTTCTTT.

A note on this clone: Mismatch with germline at one junction end may stem from a read error. The chain joins TRBV13 to TRBJ1-6, with 7 bases matching TRBD1. Germline lookup yields CDR1 PRHDT and CDR2 FYEKMQ (reference sequence). The CDR3 spans 13 residues. In nucleotides, the CDR3 is TGTGCCAGCAGCTTAGGGGACAGGTCACTCCTCCACTTT. Protein: CASSLGDRSLLHF.

This sequence joins TRBV5-1 and TRBJ1-2; possibly TRBD1 for D (5 bases). Trimming took 2 bases from V and 8 from J, leaving 16 bases between them. The CDR3 spans 14 residues. Germline loops: CDR1 SGHRS, CDR2 YFSETQ. DNA of the CDR3: TGCGCCAGCAGCTTTCTTGACAGAATACACGGCTACACCTTC. Translated, it gives CASSFLDRIHGYTF.

This clone was observed once. V is TRBV24-1 and J is TRBJ2-2; the D gene is possibly TRBD2 (6 bases). CDR3 length: 13 amino acids. CDR1 is KGHDR, CDR2 SFDVKD, per germline. V was pared by 9 bases and J by 2 bases, with 9 bases between. In nucleotides, the CDR3 is TGTGCCACCGGGACTCTCAACACCGGGGAGCTGTTTTTT. Protein product: CATGTLNTGELFF.

The chain couples TRBV19 to TRBJ2-2; 8 positions match TRBD1. The V and J ends lost 9 bases and 7 bases, in that order; junction bases with no gene match: 13. This CDR3 has 15 residues. Germline V lookup: CDR1 LNHDA, CDR2 SQIVND (reference sequence). CDR3 amino acids: CASLRTGLSNGELFF. In DNA form, the CDR3 reads TGTGCCAGCCTACGGACAGGGTTGAGTAACGGGGAGCTGTTTTTT. The full variable domain, completed using reference TRBV19 and TRBJ2-2, is DGGITQSPKYLFRKEGQNVTLSCEQNLNHDAMYWYRQDPGQGLRLIYYSQIVNDFQKGDIAEGYSVSREKKESFPLTVTSAQKNPTAFYLCASLRTGLSNGELFFGEGSRLTVL.

The genes are TRBV12-3 or TRBV12-4 and TRBJ1-2; TRBD1 might be the D (5 bases). V lost 4 bases to trimming and J lost 7 bases, with 13 bases between them. The CDR3 sequence is 13 residues long. The CDR3: CASSSGGGVGYTF. The CDR3 DNA reads TGTGCCAGCAGTTCGGGGGGGGGAGTTGGCTACACCTTC.

As for this clone: The sample holds other DNA sequences that translate to the same CDR3. The chain links TRBV24-1 to TRBJ1-1, with unresolved D. The CDR3 sequence is 13 residues long. V lost 2 bases and J 0 bases, leaving 3 bases between the germline ends. Germline V gene data show CDR1 as KGHDR and CDR2 as SFDVKD. CDR3 in amino acids: CATSDYMNTEAFF. The CDR3 DNA reads TGTGCCACCAGTGATTATATGAACACTGAAGCTTTCTTT.

The chain joins TRBV7-7 to TRBJ2-1; tentatively, D is TRBD1 (6 bases). The CDR3 totals 13 residues. V was clipped by 1 base and J by 5 bases, with 6 bases between them. From germline, CDR1 is SSHAT and CDR2 FNYEAQ (reference sequence). The CDR3 spells CASSLDRDNEQFF. The CDR3 DNA reads as TGTGCCAGCAGCTTAGACAGGGACAATGAGCAGTTCTTC.

J is TRBJ1-6 and V is TRBV5-1, with 8 positions matching TRBD1. The V gene's germline CDR1 is SGHRS and CDR2 YFSETQ. The J segment lost 10 bases and the V segment lost 4 bases, leaving 7 bases of the junction unmatched. This CDR3 comprises 14 residues. CDR3 protein: CASSPGTGQSPLHF. The CDR3 DNA reads as TGCGCCAGCAGCCCTGGGACAGGACAGTCACCCCTCCACTTT.

The chain employs TRBV27 and TRBJ1-1; 7 nucleotides match TRBD1. J was trimmed by 7 bases and V by 6 bases; bases with no gene match: 8. This CDR3 contains 13 residues. Germline V gene data show CDR1 as MNHEY and CDR2 as SMNVEV (reference sequence). Here the CDR3 reads CASRDPGQFEAFF. The CDR3 DNA is TGTGCCAGCAGGGACCCGGGACAGTTTGAAGCTTTCTTT.

V is TRBV4-1 and J is TRBJ2-3; 13 nucleotides align to TRBD2. The V gene's germline CDR1 is MGHRA and CDR2 YSYEKL. Trimming cost V 4 bases and J 5 bases; bases outside gene matches: 15. There are 19 residues in the CDR3. CDR3 nucleotide sequence: TGCGCCAGCAGCCGAGAAAAGACGGGACTAGCGGGGTTAAAAGATACGCAGTATTTT. Amino acid sequence: CASSREKTGLAGLKDTQYF.

The CDR3 sequence is CASSLYRGSSYNEQFF. The CDR3 nucleotides read TGTGCCAGCAGCTTATATCGGGGGAGCTCCTACAATGAGCAGTTCTTC. The V and J genes are TRBV5-6 and TRBJ2-1, with D possibly matching TRBD2 (6 bases). Trimming pared 2 bases from V and 0 bases from J, leaving 12 bases between. The germline gives CDR1 SGHDT, CDR2 YYEEEE. The CDR3 sequence is 16 residues long.

V and J are TRBV13 and TRBJ2-3; 10 bases align to TRBD2. The CDR3 has 16 residues. V dropped 6 bases and J dropped 2; count of bases not matched to a gene: 8. The germline V gene has CDR1 PRHDT and CDR2 FYEKMQ (reference sequence). CDR3 coding DNA: TGTGCCAGCAGTTTAAAGCGGGGGGGCGTCACAGATACGCAGTATTTT. The encoded protein is CASSLKRGGVTDTQYF.

This chain links TRBV5-1 with TRBJ1-1, with D perhaps matching TRBD1 (5 bases). CDR3 length: 13 amino acids. CDR1 and CDR2 (germline): SGHRS, YFSETQ. The V and J ends lost 2 bases and 5 bases respectively, with 10 bases between them. The CDR3 here is CASSLQVGTEAFF. CDR3 coding DNA: TGCGCCAGCAGCTTACAGGTGGGGACTGAAGCTTTCTTT.

The chain couples TRBV18 to TRBJ1-1; D unclear. CDR3 size: 14 residues. Per germline, CDR1 KGHSH and CDR2 LQKENI. The ends were cut back, 1 base at V and 6 bases at J, with 12 bases in the middle. Here the CDR3 reads CASSPQTSRAEAFF. CDR3 DNA sequence: TGTGCCAGCTCACCACAAACTTCTCGGGCTGAAGCTTTCTTT.

This clone appeared a single time. V gene TRBV7-2 combines with J gene TRBJ2-3; 11 bases are shared with TRBD2. V shed 5 bases, J shed 7 bases, and the junction held 8 bases outside the gene matches. The CDR3 extends over 15 amino acids. The V gene's germline CDR1 is SGHTA and CDR2 FQGNSA. This chain's CDR3 is CASSVSGGATHTQYF. CDR3 coding DNA: TGTGCCAGCAGCGTTAGCGGGGGGGCCACCCATACGCAGTATTTT.

The chain joins TRBV25-1 to TRBJ2-5; 8 nucleotides match TRBD1. Germline V gene sequence: CDR1 MGHDK, CDR2 SYGVNS. The V segment lost 6 bases and the J segment 5 bases; nucleotides outside the gene matches: 8. The CDR3 has 14 amino acids. The CDR3 region is CASRTTGGRETQYF. DNA of the CDR3: TGTGCCAGCAGGACCACAGGGGGACGCGAGACCCAGTACTTC.

The chain couples TRBV7-9 to TRBJ2-2, with 8 bases identical to TRBD2. Germline lookup yields CDR1 SEHNR and CDR2 FQNEAQ (reference sequence). V gave up 6 bases and J gave up 1 base; unmatched junction bases: 10. The CDR3 covers 17 residues. The CDR3 DNA reads as TGTGCCAGCAGTCGAAATCAAGCGGGGGAGAACACCGGGGAGCTGTTTTTT. It translates to CASSRNQAGENTGELFF. Full variable domain (rest looked up from reference TRBV7-9 and TRBJ2-2): DTGVSQNPRHKITKRGQNVTFRCDPISEHNRLYWYRQTLGQGPEFLTYFQNEAQLEKSRLLSDRFSAERPKGSFSTLEIQRTEQGDSAMYLCASSRNQAGENTGELFFGEGSRLTVL.

For this clone: The same CDR3 is also encoded by other DNA sequences in this sample. The chain has TRBV5-1 and TRBJ1-1; D not resolved. The CDR3 covers 13 residues. Germline CDR1 is SGHRS and CDR2 is YFSETQ. Trimming shortened V by 2 bases and J by 1 base, and 6 bases separated the two germline ends. In DNA form, the CDR3 reads TGCGCCAGCAGCTTTCGGGGGAACACTGAAGCTTTCTTT. Residues: CASSFRGNTEAFF.

The chain has TRBV15 and TRBJ1-2; a possible D gene is TRBD1 (5 bases). V was shortened by 2 bases and J by 0 bases, with 10 bases between the two germline ends. This CDR3 has 15 residues. Per the germline V gene, CDR1 is LNHNV and CDR2 is YYDKDF (reference sequence). This CDR3 is CATSRTETANYGYTF. CDR3 nucleotide sequence: TGTGCCACCAGCAGAACCGAGACAGCTAACTATGGCTACACCTTC.

The gene calls are TRBV18 and TRBJ1-4, with unresolved D. The length of the CDR3 is 15 residues. V was trimmed by 4 bases and J by 0 bases, leaving 9 bases between them. Germline assignment: CDR1 KGHSH and CDR2 LQKENI. This chain's CDR3 is CASSLRQTTNEKLFF. The CDR3 DNA reads as TGTGCCAGCTCACTGAGGCAGACAACTAATGAAAAACTGTTTTTT.